Listed below are T cell receptor beta chains from one sample, sequenced in a study of blood T cell repertoires in COVID-19. Some clones are missing from TCRdb's copy, which holds only in-frame ones; the method was immunoSEQ multiplex PCR. The sample holds 25,000 to 35,000 clones, roughly nine tenths seen once. Sequenced: peripheral blood. All receptors come from a human donor with active COVID-19. The donor label of this sample is uncertain. CDR3s include the opening cysteine and the closing phenylalanine or tryptophan. The D gene is left open where the match is weak. Clone size, where shown, is once, few, many, or a class for clones that have expanded.

D gene,V gene,J gene,clone size,CDR3 protein,CDR3 DNA
NA,TRBV6-2/TRBV6-3,TRBJ1-4,NA,CASSYSGRGNEKLFF,TGTGCCAGCAGTTACTCTGGCAGGGGAAATGAAAAACTGTTTTTT
TRBD2,TRBV7-2,TRBJ2-2,NA,CASSFRAGGVSGELFF,TGTGCCAGCAGCTTCCGGGCGGGGGGAGTAAGCGGGGAGCTGTTTTTT
TRBD2,TRBV28,TRBJ2-1,NA,CASSYGRAYEQFF,TGTGCCAGCAGCTACGGGAGGGCCTATGAGCAGTTCTTC
TRBD2,TRBV5-1,TRBJ2-3,NA,CASSLVRTSGTTDTQYF,TGCGCCAGCAGCTTGGTGCGGACTAGCGGGACCACAGATACGCAGTATTTT
TRBD1,TRBV6-5,TRBJ1-2,NA,CASSSRDRGANYGYTF,TGTGCCAGCAGTTCCCGGGACAGGGGAGCTAACTATGGCTACACCTTC
NA,TRBV24-1,TRBJ2-3,NA,CATSDSIERATDTQYF,TGTGCCACCAGTGATTCGATAGAGCGGGCCACAGATACGCAGTATTTT
TRBD1,TRBV10-3,TRBJ2-1,once,CAIGQEKFF,TGTGCCATCGGACAGGAGAAGTTCTTC
NA,TRBV9,TRBJ2-3,NA,CASSVGDVMGRTDTQYF,TGTGCCAGCAGCGTAGGGGACGTGATGGGGAGGACAGATACGCAGTATTTT
TRBD1,TRBV28,TRBJ1-6,NA,CASSPTGTDNSPLHF,TGTGCCAGCAGTCCTACCGGGACAGATAATTCACCCCTCCACTTT
NA,TRBV18,TRBJ2-7,NA,CASSPPTALSSYEQYF,TGTGCCAGCTCACCACCAACCGCCCTGAGCTCCTACGAGCAGTACTTC
TRBD2,TRBV11-2,TRBJ2-1,NA,CASSSGLAGGQGEQFF,TGTGCCAGCAGCTCGGGACTAGCGGGGGGGCAGGGTGAGCAGTTCTTC
NA,TRBV11-2,TRBJ2-7,NA,CASSLDLQFYEQYF,TGTGCCAGCAGCTTAGATCTGCAGTTCTACGAGCAGTACTTC
TRBD2,TRBV7-2,TRBJ2-3,NA,CASSSVGLSGGLTDTQYF,TGTGCCAGCAGCTCAGTGGGGCTTAGCGGGGGCCTCACAGATACGCAGTATTTT
NA,TRBV5-1,TRBJ2-3,NA,CASSLWTASTDTQYF,TGCGCCAGCAGCTTGTGGACAGCTAGCACAGATACGCAGTATTTT
TRBD2,TRBV4-2,TRBJ2-3,few,CASGVRDYFTDTQYF,TGTGCCAGCGGAGTAAGGGACTACTTCACAGATACGCAGTATTTT
NA,TRBV18,TRBJ2-2,NA,CASSLGGNTGELFF,TGTGCCAGCTCCCTCGGCGGAAACACCGGGGAGCTGTTTTTT
TRBD2,TRBV4-2,TRBJ2-5,NA,CASSQAGLVGGTQYF,TGTGCCAGCAGCCAAGCCGGACTAGTTGGGGGGACCCAGTACTTC
NA,TRBV3-1/TRBV3-2,TRBJ2-1,NA,CASSPYRDYNEQFF,TGTGCCAGCAGCCCCTATCGGGACTACAATGAGCAGTTCTTC
NA,TRBV11-2,TRBJ2-1,NA,CASSRGHREEQFF,TGTGCCAGCAGCCGCGGACACCGCGAGGAGCAGTTCTTC
NA,TRBV27,TRBJ2-7,NA,CASRPGLASYEQYF,TGTGCCAGCAGACCGGGACTGGCATCCTACGAGCAGTACTTC
NA,TRBV6-6,TRBJ1-4,NA,CASSYAQMSEKLFF,TGTGCCAGCAGTTACGCACAGATGAGTGAAAAACTGTTTTTT
TRBD2,TRBV11-2,TRBJ2-3,NA,CASSFRRGGNTDTQYF,TGTGCCAGCAGCTTTAGGCGGGGGGGCAACACAGATACGCAGTATTTT
NA,TRBV6-1,TRBJ1-5,NA,CASRPGLISNQPQHF,TGTGCCAGCAGACCGGGACTGATTAGCAATCAGCCCCAGCATTTT
TRBD1,TRBV7-2,TRBJ2-1,NA,CASSRRQGYNEQFF,TGTGCCAGCAGCAGAAGACAGGGCTACAATGAGCAGTTCTTC
NA,TRBV14,TRBJ2-3,NA,CASSPTSGISTDTQYF,TGTGCCAGCAGCCCTACCAGCGGAATTAGCACAGATACGCAGTATTTT
TRBD2,TRBV7-9,TRBJ2-1,NA,CASSQMGLAGVNEQFF,TGTGCCAGCAGCCAGATGGGCCTAGCGGGAGTCAATGAGCAGTTCTTC
NA,TRBV24-1,TRBJ2-1,NA,CATSDGGAARSYNEQFF,TGTGCCACCAGTGATGGTGGGGCAGCGCGTTCTTACAATGAGCAGTTCTTC
TRBD1,TRBV27,TRBJ2-7,NA,CASSLTGSYEQYF,TGTGCCAGCAGTTTGACAGGGTCCTACGAGCAGTACTTC
NA,TRBV3-1/TRBV3-2,TRBJ2-1,once,CASSLEGLRFF,TGTGCCAGCAGCCTGGAGGGCCTCCGGTTCTTC
NA,TRBV11-2,TRBJ1-2,NA,CASSLGAGYGYTF,TGTGCCAGCAGCTTAGGGGCGGGCTATGGCTACACCTTC
NA,TRBV27,TRBJ2-7,NA,CATWGEFSYEQYF,TGTGCCACTTGGGGGGAATTTTCCTACGAGCAGTACTTC
NA,TRBV19,TRBJ2-7,NA,CASSVTTGSAAYEQYF,TGTGCCAGTAGTGTGACGACAGGCAGCGCTGCATACGAGCAGTACTTC
TRBD1,TRBV7-9,TRBJ1-6,NA,CASSLLGQGSSPLHF,TGTGCCAGCAGCTTACTGGGACAGGGTAGTTCACCCCTCCACTTT
NA,TRBV7-7,TRBJ2-6,NA,CASSLLQGSGANVLTF,TGTGCCAGCAGCTTACTCCAGGGCTCTGGGGCCAACGTCCTGACTTTC
NA,TRBV27,TRBJ1-4,NA,CASSPQGSTNEKLFF,TGTGCCAGCAGTCCACAGGGTTCAACTAATGAAAAACTGTTTTTT
TRBD1,TRBV5-6,TRBJ2-3,NA,CASIDVYRGDTQYF,TGTGCCAGCATCGATGTCTACAGGGGGGATACGCAGTATTTT
NA,TRBV15,TRBJ2-7,NA,CATSRDTVGEQYF,TGTGCCACCAGCCGGGACACTGTGGGCGAGCAGTACTTC
TRBD1,TRBV5-1,TRBJ1-2,NA,CASSLEGAPNYGYTF,TGCGCCAGCAGCTTGGAGGGGGCTCCGAACTATGGCTACACCTTC
TRBD1,TRBV3-1/TRBV3-2,TRBJ1-2,NA,CASSLVRTGKGYTF,TGTGCCAGCAGCCTAGTCAGGACAGGGAAGGGCTACACCTTC
NA,TRBV5-1,TRBJ1-1,NA,CASKVGGGGTEAFF,TGCGCCAGCAAAGTCGGGGGAGGGGGCACTGAAGCTTTCTTT
TRBD1,TRBV5-4,TRBJ2-7,NA,CASSWDSNYEQYF,TGTGCCAGCAGCTGGGACAGCAACTACGAGCAGTACTTC
NA,TRBV28,TRBJ1-4,NA,CASSSPDQANEKLFF,TGTGCCAGCTCCAGCCCCGATCAGGCTAATGAAAAACTGTTTTTT
NA,TRBV12-5,TRBJ2-5,NA,CASGLDPTGHHQETQYF,TGTGCTAGTGGTCTGGACCCCACGGGACACCACCAAGAGACCCAGTACTTC
TRBD1,TRBV19,TRBJ1-1,few,CASSVGQGLTEAFF,TGTGCCAGTAGTGTAGGACAGGGTCTCACTGAAGCTTTCTTT
NA,TRBV5-5,TRBJ2-7,NA,CASSLIVRTGDSIYEQYF,TGTGCCAGCAGCTTGATCGTCCGTACAGGGGACTCAATCTACGAGCAGTACTTC
TRBD1,TRBV19,TRBJ1-1,once,CASSRGTAPANTEAFF,TGTGCCAGTAGTCGCGGGACAGCACCTGCCAACACTGAAGCTTTCTTT
NA,TRBV6-6,TRBJ1-1,few,CASSYPEMNTEAFF,TGTGCCAGCAGTTACCCAGAAATGAACACTGAAGCTTTCTTT
TRBD1,TRBV7-3,TRBJ2-7,NA,CASSRLQGAYEQYF,TGTGCCAGCAGCCGCCTACAGGGGGCCTACGAGCAGTACTTC
TRBD2,TRBV27,TRBJ2-5,NA,CASSFWTSGPQETQYF,TGTGCCAGCAGTTTCTGGACTAGCGGCCCCCAAGAGACCCAGTACTTC
NA,TRBV30,TRBJ2-7,NA,CAWDLLGGSYEQYF,TGTGCCTGGGACCTTTTAGGAGGCTCCTACGAGCAGTACTTC
NA,TRBV3-1/TRBV3-2,TRBJ2-1,once,CASSQGQVHNEQFF,TGTGCCAGCAGCCAAGGACAGGTGCACAATGAGCAGTTCTTC
NA,TRBV19,TRBJ2-2,NA,CASSTLLGELFF,TGTGCCAGTAGTACTCTACTCGGGGAGCTGTTTTTT
TRBD2,TRBV5-4,TRBJ2-2,NA,CASSSGGSNTGELFF,TGTGCCAGCAGCTCGGGGGGGTCGAACACCGGGGAGCTGTTTTTT
TRBD2,TRBV18,TRBJ2-1,NA,CASSLGLAGNNEQFF,TGTGCCAGCTCACTAGGACTAGCGGGGAACAATGAGCAGTTCTTC
TRBD1,TRBV4-1,TRBJ2-7,NA,CASTPITGGAGRPYEQYF,TGCGCCAGCACCCCTATAACAGGGGGCGCCGGAAGACCTTACGAGCAGTACTTC
TRBD2,TRBV7-2,TRBJ2-3,once,CASSLLAGTTDTQYF,TGTGCCAGCAGCTTACTAGCGGGGACCACAGATACGCAGTATTTT
NA,TRBV11-2,TRBJ1-1,NA,CASRETANTEAFF,TGTGCCAGCAGGGAGACAGCTAACACTGAAGCTTTCTTT
TRBD2,TRBV24-1,TRBJ2-1,NA,CATSDTSGGSSYNEQFF,TGTGCCACCAGTGACACTAGCGGGGGCAGCTCCTACAATGAGCAGTTCTTC
NA,TRBV15,TRBJ2-3,NA,CATSRDGGIPSTDTQYF,TGTGCCACCAGCAGAGATGGAGGTATACCTAGCACAGATACGCAGTATTTT
TRBD1,TRBV3-1/TRBV3-2,TRBJ1-1,NA,CASSPGQGTEAFF,TGTGCCAGCAGCCCGGGACAGGGGACTGAAGCTTTCTTT